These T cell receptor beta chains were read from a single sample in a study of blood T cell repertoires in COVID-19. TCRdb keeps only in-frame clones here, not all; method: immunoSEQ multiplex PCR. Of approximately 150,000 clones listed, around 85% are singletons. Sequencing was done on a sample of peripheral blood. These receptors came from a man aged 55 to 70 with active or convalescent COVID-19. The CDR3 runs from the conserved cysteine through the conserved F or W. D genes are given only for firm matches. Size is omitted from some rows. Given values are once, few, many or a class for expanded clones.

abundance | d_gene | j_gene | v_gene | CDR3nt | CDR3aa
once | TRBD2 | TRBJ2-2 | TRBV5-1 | TGCGCCAGCAGCTTTGGGACTAGCGGCAACACCGGGGAGCTGTTTTTT | CASSFGTSGNTGELFF
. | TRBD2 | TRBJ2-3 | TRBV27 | TGTGCCAGCATCCAGCGGGGGTACACAGATACGCAGTATTTT | CASIQRGYTDTQYF
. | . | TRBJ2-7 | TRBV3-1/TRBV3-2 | TGTGCCAGCAGCCAAGATCCCGGTGGTACCTACGAGCAGTACTTC | CASSQDPGGTYEQYF
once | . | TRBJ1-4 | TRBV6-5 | TGTGCCAGCAGGACCAGAACGGGTGAAAAACTGTTTTTT | CASRTRTGEKLFF
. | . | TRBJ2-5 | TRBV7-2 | TGTGCCAGCAGCTTCGGGGTCCGAGAGACCCAGTACTTC | CASSFGVRETQYF
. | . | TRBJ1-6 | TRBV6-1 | TGTGCCAGCAGTGAATACGGTGCCAATTCACCCCTCCACTTT | CASSEYGANSPLHF
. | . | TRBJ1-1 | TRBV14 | TGTGCCAGCAGAGTCACGGGGGTTACTGAAGCTTTCTTT | CASRVTGVTEAFF
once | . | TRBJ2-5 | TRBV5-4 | TGTGCCAGCAGCCTGGTAGGGGTAGAGACCCAGTACTTC | CASSLVGVETQYF
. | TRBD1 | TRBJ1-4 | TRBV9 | TGTGCCAGCAGCGCCCGACAGGGAACTAATGAAAAACTGTTTTTT | CASSARQGTNEKLFF
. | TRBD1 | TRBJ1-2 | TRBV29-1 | TGCAGCGCGGGCGAGACAGGGCATGGCTACACCTTC | CSAGETGHGYTF
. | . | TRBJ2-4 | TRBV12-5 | TGTGCTAGTGGTTTGGTACCGATACTAGCCAAAAACATTCAGTACTTC | CASGLVPILAKNIQYF
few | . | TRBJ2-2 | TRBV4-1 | TGCGCCAGCAGCCAGGACACCTACACCGGGGAGCTGTTTTTT | CASSQDTYTGELFF
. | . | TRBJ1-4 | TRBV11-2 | TGTGCCAGCAGCCTAGGGCCGGGGACTAATGAAAAACTGTTTTTT | CASSLGPGTNEKLFF
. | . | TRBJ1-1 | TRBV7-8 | TGTGCCAGCAGCCCCCACGTAGGGGGAATGAACACTGAAGCTTTCTTT | CASSPHVGGMNTEAFF
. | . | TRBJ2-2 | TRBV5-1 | TGCGCCAGCAGCGGTGGGTCTACCAGCGCCGGGGAGCTGTTTTTT | CASSGGSTSAGELFF
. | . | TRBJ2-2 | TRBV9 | TGTGCCAGCAGCCCCCCCCGACAGGAGGCTGGTACCGGGGAGCTGTTTTTT | CASSPPRQEAGTGELFF
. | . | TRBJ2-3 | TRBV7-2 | TGTGCCAGCAGCTTAGCGGGCGGGACCACAGATACGCAGTATTTT | CASSLAGGTTDTQYF
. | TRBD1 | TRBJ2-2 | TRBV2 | TGTGCCAGCAGTCTACAGGGGTTGAACACCGGGGAGCTGTTTTTT | CASSLQGLNTGELFF
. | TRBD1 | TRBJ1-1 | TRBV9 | TGTGCCAGCAGCGGAGGGACAGGACTGAACACTGAAGCTTTCTTT | CASSGGTGLNTEAFF